This T cell receptor beta chain was found in a study of blood T cell repertoires in COVID-19. This CDR3 region has 16 residues. The germline CDR1 and CDR2 sequences are MNHEY and SVGEGT. Unmatched junction bases numbered 10, after V lost 5 bases and J lost 6 bases. The assay was immunoSEQ multiplex PCR, and TCRdb's table has in-frame clones only and misses some. The sample has around 700,000 clones, just under 90% seen once. This TCR was sampled from a woman younger than 35 with acute or convalescent COVID-19. V usage is TRBV6-2 or TRBV6-3 and J usage is TRBJ2-1; 10 bases fit TRBD1. The sample comprised peripheral blood. The CDR3 DNA follows: TGTGCCAGCAGTCCACTCGGGACAGGGGTCTTCAATGAGCAGTTCTTC. Its translation: CASSPLGTGVFNEQFF.